These T cell receptor beta chains were read from a single sample in a study of vaccination effects on CD4 cells after COVID-19. The repertoire was sequenced with immunoSEQ multiplex PCR; TCRdb's copy has only in-frame clones and lacks some. Of around 46,000 clones listed, approximately 65% were seen once; the top ten hold approximately 5%. What these receptors recognize is not known. Source: CD4+ T cells from PBMCs cultured without peptide, taken before COVID-19 vaccination. Receptors originate from a human donor who received a COVID-19 vaccine. Each CDR3 is given with its conserved first and last residue. D genes are given only for firm matches. Only part of the rows carry a size: once, few, many, or a class if the clone is expanded.

V	J	size	D	length	DNA	CDR3
TRBV4-2	TRBJ1-1	NA	TRBD1	15	TGTGCCAGCAGCCAAGATCTAAGGGGGCGGTCTGAAGCTTTCTTT	CASSQDLRGRSEAFF
TRBV7-2	TRBJ2-6	once	NA	16	TGTGCCAGCAGCGTTTCAGGTTCCCCCATAAGCAACGTCCTGACTTTC	CASSVSGSPISNVLTF
TRBV5-4	TRBJ2-5	NA	NA	16	TGTGCCAGCAGCGGGGGGCTTGCGGGACTACAAGAGACCCAGTACTTC	CASSGGLAGLQETQYF
TRBV6-5	TRBJ1-6	NA	NA	14	TGTGCCAGCAGTCCCGACAGCCTTAATTCACCCCTCCACTTT	CASSPDSLNSPLHF
TRBV14	TRBJ1-1	NA	NA	16	TGTGCCAGCAGCCAAGGGATAGGACAGCTGAACACTGAAGCTTTCTTT	CASSQGIGQLNTEAFF
TRBV27	TRBJ1-4	NA	NA	12	TGTGCCAGCAGTTTAATGGGGGAAAAACTGTTTTTT	CASSLMGEKLFF
TRBV30	TRBJ2-5	NA	TRBD2	15	TGTGCCTGGGCTGGGCTAGCGGGAGTGGGGGAGACCCAGTACTTC	CAWAGLAGVGETQYF
TRBV5-4	TRBJ1-4	NA	TRBD1	16	TGTGCCAGCAGCTTGTCGGGGGGACAGGGGGGTGAAAAACTGTTTTTT	CASSLSGGQGGEKLFF
TRBV10-3	TRBJ2-3	NA	TRBD2	15	TGTGCCATCAGTGAGTCGACCGGGGGGTCCGGTACGCAGTATTTT	CAISESTGGSGTQYF
TRBV5-6	TRBJ1-2	NA	TRBD1	13	TGTGCCAGCAGCAGGGGACAGGGGGATGGCTACACCTTC	CASSRGQGDGYTF
TRBV28	TRBJ1-2	NA	TRBD1	17	TGTGCCAGCAGCCGCCCCGGGACAGGGACCCATCCCTATGGCTACACCTTC	CASSRPGTGTHPYGYTF
TRBV5-8	TRBJ2-1	NA	NA	15	TGTGCCAGCAGCACCCAGGACAGCTCCTACAATGAGCAGTTCTTC	CASSTQDSSYNEQFF
TRBV9	TRBJ2-7	NA	TRBD2	15	TGTGCCAGCAGCCTTGGACTAGCGGGAGGGTACGAGCAGTACTTC	CASSLGLAGGYEQYF
TRBV5-1	TRBJ2-2	NA	NA	14	TGCGCCAGCAGCTCCAGTTCGAACACCGGGGAGCTGTTTTTT	CASSSSSNTGELFF
TRBV30	TRBJ1-1	NA	NA	14	TGTGCCTGGAGTGGGGGGCAGTGGGCCACTGAAGCTTTCTTT	CAWSGGQWATEAFF
TRBV9	TRBJ1-2	NA	NA	13	TGTGCCAGCAGCGGTACGGTGGTAGGCGGCTACACCTTC	CASSGTVVGGYTF
TRBV4-3	TRBJ1-2	NA	NA	15	TGCGCCAGCAGCCAAGATTACGCGGCCAACTATGGCTACACCTTC	CASSQDYAANYGYTF
TRBV5-6	TRBJ2-3	NA	NA	16	TGTGCCAGCAGCTTGGGGGGGTCGGGGCGCTTGTATACGCAGTATTTT	CASSLGGSGRLYTQYF
TRBV19	TRBJ1-2	few	NA	12	TGTGCCAGTAACCCCCCGGGGTATGGCTACACCTTC	CASNPPGYGYTF